The 4 T cell receptor beta chains below come from one sample, sequenced in a study of tumor and adjacent non-tumor tissue in lung cancer. A modified ARM-PCR protocol with three rounds of nested PCR amplified TCRbeta. In TCRdb, the multiplex PCR reads were re-called with MiXCR into one record per CDR3 protein. Here the sample spans about 60,000 distinct CDR3 sequences, roughly 60% being singletons. The template was RNA from unsorted bulk tissue. Distant lung tissue was collected more than 3 cm away from the tumor edge. Sequencing input: distant non-tumor lung tissue. The origin of the receptors is a man between 65 and 85 years old with non-small cell lung cancer.

This clonotype was picked up many times. This chain links TRBV12-3 or TRBV12-4 with TRBJ2-1, with TRBD2 identical over 9 bases. The CDR3 extends over 14 amino acids. The ends lost 0 bases at V and 10 bases at J; junction bases unmatched: 4. This CDR3 is CASSLAASGVEQFF. The CDR3 DNA is TGTGCCAGCAGTTTAGCGGCTAGCGGGGTCGAGCAGTTCTTC.

At least ten counts were recorded for this clonotype. The chain couples TRBV5-6 to TRBJ2-5; no definite D call. Germline-derived CDR1 and CDR2 are SGHDT and YYEEEE. Trimming removed 4 bases from V and 5 bases from J, with 12 bases in between. CDR3 length equals 13 residues. The CDR3: CASSPSVTETQYF. The CDR3 coding sequence is TGTGCCAGCAGCCCGAGTGTCACTGAGACCCAGTACTTC.

This clonotype was picked up a small number of times. CDR3 residues: CASSSSTGGRYNEQFF. CDR3 nucleotides: TGTGCCAGCAGCTCGTCTACCGGGGGGCGGTACAATGAGCAGTTCTTC. The chain couples TRBV7-9 to TRBJ2-1; perhaps TRBD2 as D (7 bases). Germline-derived CDR1 and CDR2 are SEHNR and FQNEAQ (reference sequence). This CDR3 has 16 amino acids. The V end lost 4 bases, the J end lost 4 bases, and 17 bases lay between the germline ends.

In this sample, this clonotype turned up many times. The chain combines TRBV5-5 with TRBJ2-4, with a tentative D call TRBD2 (5 bases). V was cut by 0 bases and J by 3 bases, with 13 bases left in between. The CDR3 loop spans 16 amino acids. Germline assignment: CDR1 SGHKS and CDR2 YYEKEE (reference sequence). The DNA of the CDR3 is TGTGCCAGCAGCTTGGGGGCGGGTTCGGTCAAAAACATTCAGTACTTC. Its translation is CASSLGAGSVKNIQYF.